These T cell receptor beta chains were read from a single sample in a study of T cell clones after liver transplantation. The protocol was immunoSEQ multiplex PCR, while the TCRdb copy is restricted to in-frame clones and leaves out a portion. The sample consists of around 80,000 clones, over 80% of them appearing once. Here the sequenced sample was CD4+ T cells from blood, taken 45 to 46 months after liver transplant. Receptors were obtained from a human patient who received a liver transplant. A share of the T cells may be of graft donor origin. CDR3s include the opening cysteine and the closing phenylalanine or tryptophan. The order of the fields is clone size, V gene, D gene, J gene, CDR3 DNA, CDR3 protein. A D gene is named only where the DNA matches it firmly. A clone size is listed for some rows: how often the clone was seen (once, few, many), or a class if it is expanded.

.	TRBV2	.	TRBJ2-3	TGTGCCAGCAGCCGTGACAGAGGACGCGCAGATACGCAGTATTTT	CASSRDRGRADTQYF
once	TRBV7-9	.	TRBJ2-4	TGTGCCAGCAGCCCAAGGGACCTAAAAAACATTCAGTACTTC	CASSPRDLKNIQYF
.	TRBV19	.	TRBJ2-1	TGTGCCAGTAGTATCTTAGGGATGGCCTACAATGAGCAGTTCTTC	CASSILGMAYNEQFF
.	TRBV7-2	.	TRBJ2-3	TGTGCCAGCAGCTTAGCCCGCACAGATACGCAGTATTTT	CASSLARTDTQYF
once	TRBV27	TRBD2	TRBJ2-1	TGTGCCAGCAGTCCCTCGCGACTAGCGGTTCCCAATGAGCAGTTCTTC	CASSPSRLAVPNEQFF
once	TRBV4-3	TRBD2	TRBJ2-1	TGCGCCAGCAGCTTCCGGACTAGCGGAGGATATCGGCTCTTC	CASSFRTSGGYRLF
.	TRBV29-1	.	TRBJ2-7	TGCAGCGTTGTCCCCCGAGGCGGGTTGTCCTACGAGCAGTACTTC	CSVVPRGGLSYEQYF
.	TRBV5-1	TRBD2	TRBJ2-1	TGCGCCAGCAGCTTGGGCGTGGGACTAGCGGGAGGGCGTTCCTACAATGAGCAGTTCTTC	CASSLGVGLAGGRSYNEQFF
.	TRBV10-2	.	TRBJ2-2	TGCGCCAGCAAGTCCGGGACTGTGAACACCGGGGAGCTGTTTTTT	CASKSGTVNTGELFF
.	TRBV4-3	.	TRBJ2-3	TGCGCCAGCAGCCAAGAATGGTTTGGCACAGATACGCAGTATTTT	CASSQEWFGTDTQYF
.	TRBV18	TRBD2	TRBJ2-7	TGTGCCAGCTCACCGCCGGGGGGGGCGGCTCATGGCGAGCAGTACTTC	CASSPPGGAAHGEQYF
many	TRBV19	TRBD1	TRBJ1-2	TGTGCCAGTAGTGGGCTGAGACAGGGGGGCGTTGGCTACACCTTC	CASSGLRQGGVGYTF
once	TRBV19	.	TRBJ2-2	TGTGCCAGTAGTATAGTATCGGGGCGAGGGCAGGGGAACACCGGGGAGCTGTTTTTT	CASSIVSGRGQGNTGELFF
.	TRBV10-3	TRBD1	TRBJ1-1	TGTGCCATCAGTGACACCGGGACAGGGAACACTGAAGCTTTCTTT	CAISDTGTGNTEAFF
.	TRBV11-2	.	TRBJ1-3	TGTGCCAGCAGCGTAAGGGTAGCCACCATATATTTT	CASSVRVATIYF
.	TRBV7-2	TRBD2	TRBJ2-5	TGTGCCAGCAGCTCGGGACTAGCGGGAGGGTGGGAGACCCAGTACTTC	CASSSGLAGGWETQYF
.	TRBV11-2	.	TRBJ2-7	TGTGCCAGCAGCTTAGGAGGATTCTACGAGCAGTACTTC	CASSLGGFYEQYF
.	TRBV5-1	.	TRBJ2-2	TGCGCCAGCAGCCGGACATCGAACACCGGGGAGCTGTTTTTT	CASSRTSNTGELFF
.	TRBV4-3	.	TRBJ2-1	TGCGCCAGCAGCCAAGTGGCAGTGGACTCCTACAATGAGCAGTTCTTC	CASSQVAVDSYNEQFF
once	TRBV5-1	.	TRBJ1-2	TGCGCCAGCAGCTGGGGAGAGTATGGCTACACCTTC	CASSWGEYGYTF
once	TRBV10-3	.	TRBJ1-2	TGTGCCATCAGTGTCAGGCCTGGCGATGGCTACACCTTC	CAISVRPGDGYTF
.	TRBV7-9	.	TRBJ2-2	TGTGCCAGCAGCCCAGAACAGGGGAGGGTCACCGGGGAGCTGTTTTTT	CASSPEQGRVTGELFF
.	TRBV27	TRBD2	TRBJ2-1	TGTGCCAGCAGTCCCCGGTGGGTGGCGGGAGTGGGCAATGAGCAGTTCTTC	CASSPRWVAGVGNEQFF
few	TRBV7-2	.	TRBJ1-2	TGTGCCAGCAGCCAACAGGGAATTGGGAACTATGGCTACACCTTC	CASSQQGIGNYGYTF
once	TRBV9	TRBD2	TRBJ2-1	TGTGCCAGCAGCGTAGGGGCGGGAGCCTACAATGAGCAGTTCTTC	CASSVGAGAYNEQFF
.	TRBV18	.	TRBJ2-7	TGTGCCAGCTCATCTGACAGTTACGAGCAGTACTTC	CASSSDSYEQYF
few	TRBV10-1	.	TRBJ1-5	TGCGCCAGCAGTGAACAGGTGTTTGGGCCCCAGCATTTT	CASSEQVFGPQHF
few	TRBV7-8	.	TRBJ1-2	TGTGCCAGCAGCAGCAGTCGACAGGCGTTGTATGGCTACACCTTC	CASSSSRQALYGYTF
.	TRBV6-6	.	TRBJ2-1	TGTGCCAGCAGCCCCCATGCGGGGACTTACAATGAGCAGTTCTTC	CASSPHAGTYNEQFF
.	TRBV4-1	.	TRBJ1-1	TGCGCCAGCAGCCATACGGGGCAGCTGAACACTGAAGCTTTCTTT	CASSHTGQLNTEAFF
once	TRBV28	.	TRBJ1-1	TGTGCCAGCAGCCAAAACAGGGCCGAAGCTTTCTTT	CASSQNRAEAFF
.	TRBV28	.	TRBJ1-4	TGTGCCAGCAGTTTTCCCAACGGGGGGGCTAATGAAAAACTGTTTTTT	CASSFPNGGANEKLFF
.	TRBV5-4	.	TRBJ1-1	TGTGCCAGCAGCTTGACAGCAAACACTGAAGCTTTCTTT	CASSLTANTEAFF
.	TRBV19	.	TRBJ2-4	TGTGCCAGTACTCTGAGTCTAGCCAAAAACATTCAGTACTTC	CASTLSLAKNIQYF
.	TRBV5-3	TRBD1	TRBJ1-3	TGTGCCAGAAGCTCGGACAGGGGCTCTGGAAACACCATATATTTT	CARSSDRGSGNTIYF
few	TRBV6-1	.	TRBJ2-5	TGTGCCAGCAGTGGGGATTATAGGGAGACCCAGTACTTC	CASSGDYRETQYF
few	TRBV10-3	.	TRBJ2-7	TGTGCCATCAGTGAGTCTAGGTACGAGCAGTACTTC	CAISESRYEQYF
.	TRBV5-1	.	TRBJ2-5	TGCGCCAGCAGCTTGGGGGCACAAGAGACCCAGTACTTC	CASSLGAQETQYF
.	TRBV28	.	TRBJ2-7	TGTGCCAGCAGAACACCCAGGGAACTGCCCTCCTACGAGCAGTACTTC	CASRTPRELPSYEQYF
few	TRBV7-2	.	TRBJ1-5	TGTGCCAGCAGCTTTTCTTCAGGGTTTAACAATCAGCCCCAGCATTTT	CASSFSSGFNNQPQHF